This TCR beta chain comes out of a study of T cells in women clearing cervical HPV infection. Study at large: Cases were women with histologically confirmed HPV16-related CIN3 or worse, including a couple of invasive cancers. Case blood drawn at lesion detection; control blood after infection cleared. HLA type stays a possible confounder, typing being limited.

Germline V gene sequence: CDR1 DFQATT, CDR2 SNEGSKA (reference sequence). Trimming removed 2 bases from V and 4 bases from J, with 17 bases in between. The CDR3 consists of 16 residues. All donors had a single incident cervical HPV16 infection, not prevalent. Turning to this clone: With the read ending 3 residues before the CDR3 end, the germline J gene is used to fill in that end.

Assay used: immunoSEQ multiplex PCR; TCRdb lists only in-frame clones, some missing. The repertoire table contains about 32,000 clones. Sequenced material: blood buffy coat. This chain joins TRBV20-1 and TRBJ2-2; D possibly corresponds to TRBD1 (5 bases). The TCR sequence derives from a woman aged 18-70 years with a cervical HPV16 infection that either progressed to CIN3+ or cleared (not recorded which). This chain's CDR3 is CSARPRDRAATGELFF. The sequenced part of the CDR3 DNA is TGCAGTGCTAGACCTCGAGACAGAGCCGCCACCGGGGAG.